This TCR beta chain was sequenced for a study of identical twins. Study results and limitations: Clonotypes of the beta chain that were abundant in cord blood carried fewer insertions (memory repertoires showed none). Donors were not followed over many years; analysis was cross-sectional.

This clonotype was seen ten or more times. What it binds is not known. The CDR3 loop spans 11 amino acids. Trimming took off 8 bases at V and 0 bases at J, with 4 bases between the two ends. TCRdb fed the 5' RACE reads into MiXCR, producing one record per CDR3 protein. The sample holds 500,000 or so distinct CDR3 sequences, 12% to 15% seen once. A further study also used this sample, focusing on yellow fever vaccine responses in identical twins.

This chain joins TRBV12-3 or TRBV12-4 and TRBJ1-1, with D unresolved. Source material: CD4+ T cells sorted from blood. This receptor was obtained from a woman under 30 in good health. The CDR3 region is CASGLNTEAFF. CDR3 bases: TGTGCCAGCGGGTTGAACACTGAAGCTTTCTTT.